This passage covers 21 T cell receptor beta chains from one sample sequenced in a study of identical twins. TCRdb redid the calling of the 5' RACE reads with MiXCR, one entry per CDR3 protein. The sample has about 190,000 distinct CDR3 sequences, roughly 15% seen once. The same data also went into a second study, on T cells expressing NK-cell markers.

The source material was CD8+ T cells sorted from blood. Source of these receptors: a woman between 18 and 30 years old in good health.

This chain connects TRBV12-3 or TRBV12-4 to TRBJ2-1, with TRBD2 matching 14 bases. This CDR3 is built from 16 residues. Trimming at V came to 3 bases and at J to 7 bases, leaving 5 bases not matched to a gene. The CDR3 DNA is TGTGCCAGCAGTTTGGGACTAGCGGGAGCTCAAAATGAGCAGTTCTTC. It yields the protein CASSLGLAGAQNEQFF.

This clonotype was counted between two and nine times. V gene TRBV4-1 combines with J gene TRBJ2-1; D may be TRBD2 (5 bases). In germline, CDR1 is MGHRA, CDR2 YSYEKL. The CDR3 has 15 residues. V lost 3 bases to trimming and J lost 3 bases, with 12 bases between them. The CDR3 DNA reads TGCGCCAGCAGCCACCGGCGGGCGGTCTACAATGAGCAGTTCTTC. Translated: CASSHRRAVYNEQFF.

The gene calls are TRBV6-1 and TRBJ2-1; TRBD2 matches at 10 bases. The CDR3 is 14 amino acids. Germline lookup yields CDR1 MNHNS and CDR2 SASEGT. The V segment lost 5 bases and the J segment 4 bases; nucleotides outside the gene matches: 2. The DNA of the CDR3 is TGTGCCAGCAGTCAACTAGCGGGGTACAATGAGCAGTTCTTC. Protein product: CASSQLAGYNEQFF.

This rearrangement joins TRBV20-1 to TRBJ2-7, with 9 bases fitting TRBD2. The CDR3 runs to 14 residues. Trimming cost V 6 bases and J 4 bases; bases outside gene matches: 10. Germline-derived CDR1 and CDR2 are DFQATT and SNEGSKA (reference sequence). Here the CDR3 reads CSALSSGVGYEQYF. The DNA of the CDR3 is TGCAGTGCCCTATCTAGCGGGGTCGGGTACGAGCAGTACTTC.

This clonotype was recorded at least ten times. The J gene is TRBJ2-1, the V gene TRBV12-3 or TRBV12-4, with 9 nucleotides matching TRBD2. After removal of 5 bases from V and 9 bases from J, the junction contained 5 bases not matched to a gene. The CDR3 covers 13 residues. CDR3: CASSPSGEGEQFF. CDR3 DNA: TGTGCCAGCAGTCCTAGCGGGGAGGGTGAGCAGTTCTTC.

The chain uses TRBV6-5 and TRBJ1-1; 7 bases map to TRBD1. CDR3 length: 14 amino acids. CDR1 is MNHEY and CDR2 is SVGAGI in the germline V gene. J lost 6 bases, V lost 4 bases, and 8 bases had no gene match. CDR3 loop: CASSFTGAGAEAFF. The CDR3 DNA reads as TGTGCCAGCAGTTTTACAGGGGCGGGGGCTGAAGCTTTCTTT.

This clonotype was seen a few times. The gene calls are TRBV4-3 and TRBJ2-1; 10 bases match TRBD2. This CDR3 spans 16 amino acids. Germline V gene data show CDR1 as LGHNA and CDR2 as YSLEER. Germline trimming cut 3 bases from V and 5 bases from J; bases unmatched to any gene: 7. CDR3 sequence (DNA): TGCGCCAGCAGCCATGGACTAGCGGAAGTCCACAATGAGCAGTTCTTC. Its translation: CASSHGLAEVHNEQFF.

This clonotype showed up just a few times. V and J are TRBV10-3 and TRBJ1-2; a possible D gene is TRBD1 (5 bases). Germline V lookup: CDR1 ENHRY, CDR2 SYGVKD. The CDR3 length is 12 residues. Between the trimmed V and J ends, which lost 8 bases and 6 bases, there was a span of 13 bases. The CDR3, as DNA: TGTGCCATCGAAGGGACGGAGGATGGCTACACCTTC. Translation: CAIEGTEDGYTF.

The chain carries TRBV6-2 or TRBV6-3 and TRBJ2-7; 8 nucleotides match TRBD2. V trimming: 7 bases; J trimming: 5 bases; junction bases outside the gene matches: 7. Germline V gene lookup returns CDR1 MNHEY and CDR2 SVGEGT. CDR3 length equals 13 residues. In nucleotides, the CDR3 is TGTGCCAGCATGCGGGCGGGAGGTGACGAGCAGTACTTC. Protein product: CASMRAGGDEQYF.

This clonotype appeared many times. V gene TRBV12-3 or TRBV12-4 combines with J gene TRBJ1-5; possible D gene TRBD1, 5 bases. CDR3 size: 13 residues. V was pared by 8 bases and J by 5 bases, with 13 bases between. CDR3 bases: TGTGCCAGCGAAGCGGGGACGGATCAGCCCCAGCATTTT. Protein product: CASEAGTDQPQHF.

The chain links TRBV7-2 to TRBJ2-5, with D possibly being TRBD2 (6 bases). Trimming stripped 7 bases from V and 5 bases from J, with 14 bases between. Germline CDR1 is SGHTA and CDR2 is FQGNSA. The CDR3 is 13 amino acids. The CDR3 spells CASISGVGETQYF. CDR3 coding DNA: TGTGCCAGCATCTCGGGGGTCGGGGAGACCCAGTACTTC.

The V and J genes are TRBV7-9 and TRBJ2-1; D might be TRBD1 (6 bases). The CDR3 sequence is 13 residues long. Trimming removed 4 bases at V and 8 bases at J, with 12 bases between. From germline, CDR1 is SEHNR and CDR2 FQNEAQ (reference sequence). This CDR3 reads CASSSTGSHEQFF. DNA for the CDR3: TGTGCCAGCAGCTCCACAGGGAGCCATGAGCAGTTCTTC.

This chain connects TRBV5-1 to TRBJ2-7, with D possibly being TRBD1 or TRBD2 (6 bases each). The V end lost 1 base, the J end lost 5 bases, and 16 bases lay between the germline ends. CDR3 size: 15 residues. Germline CDR1 SGHRS, CDR2 YFSETQ. This chain's CDR3 is CASSLIGGRVDEQYF. The CDR3 DNA follows: TGCGCCAGCAGCTTGATTGGGGGGCGCGTCGACGAGCAGTACTTC. The full variable domain, its missing parts supplied by reference TRBV5-1 and TRBJ2-7, is KAGVTQTPRYLIKTRGQQVTLSCSPISGHRSVSWYQQTPGQGLQFLFEYFSETQRNKGNFPGRFSGRQFSNSRSEMNVSTLELGDSALYLCASSLIGGRVDEQYFGPGTRLTVT.

This clonotype was seen more than once but under ten times. V usage is TRBV10-3 and J usage is TRBJ1-2; possible D gene TRBD1, 5 bases. Germline lookup yields CDR1 ENHRY and CDR2 SYGVKD. Trimming removed 0 bases from V and 8 bases from J, with 13 bases in between. CDR3 length equals 14 residues. CDR3 in DNA: TGTGCCATCAGTGAGTCAGGGACCTTTGGAGGCTACACCTTC. Its protein product is CAISESGTFGGYTF.

The chain employs TRBV3-1 and TRBJ2-2; TRBD1 agrees at 7 bases. V was pared by 5 bases and J by 8 bases, with 5 bases of the junction left unmatched. From germline, CDR1 is LGHDT and CDR2 YNNKEL (reference sequence). The CDR3 is 13 residues long. CDR3 residues: CASSKGGFGELFF. The CDR3 nucleotides read TGTGCCAGCAGCAAAGGGGGCTTTGGGGAGCTGTTTTTT. Together with reference TRBV3-1 and TRBJ2-2, the CDR3 gives the full variable domain: DTAVSQTPKYLVTQMGNDKSIKCEQNLGHDTMYWYKQDSKKFLKIMFSYNNKELIINETVPNRFSPKSPDKAHLNLHINSLELGDSAVYFCASSKGGFGELFFGEGSRLTVL.

J is TRBJ2-1 and V is TRBV11-2; 10 positions agree with TRBD2. With V trimmed by 2 bases and J by 12 bases, 10 bases remained unmatched. The germline V gene encodes CDR1 SGHAT and CDR2 FQNNGV. The length of the CDR3 is 15 residues. CDR3 protein: CASSLTGTSATGQFF. The CDR3 DNA reads as TGTGCCAGCAGCTTAACCGGGACTAGCGCCACGGGGCAGTTCTTC.

This clonotype turned up a few times. V is TRBV6-5 and J is TRBJ1-2; the D gene is possibly TRBD1 (6 bases). This CDR3 comprises 14 residues. Trimming cost V 2 bases and J 4 bases, with 11 bases left between them. Germline V gene sequence: CDR1 MNHEY, CDR2 SVGAGI. The CDR3 sequence: CASSYNRESYGYTF. The DNA for the CDR3 is TGTGCCAGCAGTTACAACAGGGAATCCTATGGCTACACCTTC.

This clonotype was seen more than once but under ten times. CDR3 protein: CASSQGVLSYEQYF. The CDR3 region has the DNA TGTGCCAGCAGCCAAGGAGTACTCTCCTACGAGCAGTACTTC. This chain connects TRBV14 to TRBJ2-7; no firm D call. This CDR3 contains 14 residues. V was pared by 1 base and J by 0 bases, with 7 bases between. Germline values: CDR1 SGHDN, CDR2 FVKESK.

The chain is built from TRBV5-1 and TRBJ1-2; possibly TRBD1 for D (5 bases). V was clipped by 3 bases and J by 10 bases, with 16 bases between them. This CDR3 is built from 13 residues. CDR1 and CDR2 (germline): SGHRS, YFSETQ. The DNA for the CDR3 is TGCGCCAGCAGCTCTACAGGTAGCTCGGTCTACACCTTC. It encodes CASSSTGSSVYTF.

The V and J genes are TRBV12-3 or TRBV12-4 and TRBJ2-5; 10 nucleotides match TRBD2. There are 14 residues in the CDR3. V lost 6 bases and J lost 4; bases outside the gene matches: 5. Here the CDR3 reads CASRDSSGGETQYF. CDR3 bases: TGTGCCAGCAGGGATTCTAGCGGGGGAGAGACCCAGTACTTC.

CDR3 protein: CSSRGGSVHEQFF. In DNA form, the CDR3 reads TGCAGCTCCCGAGGGGGGAGTGTCCATGAGCAGTTCTTC. This chain links TRBV29-1 with TRBJ2-1; tentatively, D is TRBD1 or TRBD2 (6 bases each). The CDR3 spans 13 residues. Per the germline V gene, CDR1 is SQVTM and CDR2 is ANQGSEA. Trimming shortened V by 8 bases and J by 8 bases, and 19 bases separated the two germline ends.